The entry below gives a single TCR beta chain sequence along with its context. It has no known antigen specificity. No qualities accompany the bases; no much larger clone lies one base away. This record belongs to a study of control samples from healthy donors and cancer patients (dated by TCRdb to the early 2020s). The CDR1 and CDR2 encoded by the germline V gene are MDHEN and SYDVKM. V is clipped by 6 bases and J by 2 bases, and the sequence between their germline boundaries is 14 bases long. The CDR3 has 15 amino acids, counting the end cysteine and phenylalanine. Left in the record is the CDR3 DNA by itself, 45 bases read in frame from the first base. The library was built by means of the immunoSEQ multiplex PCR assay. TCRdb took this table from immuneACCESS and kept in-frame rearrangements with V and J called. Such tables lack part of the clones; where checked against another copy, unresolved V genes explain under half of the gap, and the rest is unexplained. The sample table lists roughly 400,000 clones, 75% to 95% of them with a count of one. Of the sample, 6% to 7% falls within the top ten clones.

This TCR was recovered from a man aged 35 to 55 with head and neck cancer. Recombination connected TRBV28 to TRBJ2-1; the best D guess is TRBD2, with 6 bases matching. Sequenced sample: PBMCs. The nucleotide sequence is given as TGTGCCAGCAGGTACCGGGACTCCCCCTACAATGAGCAGTTCTTC. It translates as CASRYRDSPYNEQFF. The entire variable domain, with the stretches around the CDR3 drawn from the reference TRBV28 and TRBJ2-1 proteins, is DVKVTQSSRYLVKRTGEKVFLECVQDMDHENMFWYRQDPGLGLRLIYFSYDVKMKEKGDIPEGYSVSREKKERFSLILESASTNQTSMYLCASRYRDSPYNEQFFGPGTRLTVL.